The next 20 T cell receptor beta chains were all read from a single sample in a study of T-cell reconstitution after alpha-beta-depleted transplantation in children. Using unique molecular identifiers, the investigators prepared the TCRbeta library. TCRdb re-analysed the PCR reads in MiXCR, keeping a single row per CDR3 protein. The sample records approximately 1,000,000 distinct CDR3 sequences, around 30% being singletons. Sequenced material: PBMCs, mostly from graft donor cells, taken 360 days after TCRalphabeta/CD19-depleted stem cell transplant. The receptors derive from a boy under two years old who had a stem cell transplant for SCID, so the T cells may come from the graft donor.

The genes are TRBV29-1 and TRBJ1-5; 8 positions match TRBD1. The CDR3 contains 14 residues. Germline V gene lookup returns CDR1 SQVTM and CDR2 ANQGSEA. The V segment lost 6 bases and the J segment 3 bases; nucleotides outside the gene matches: 7. CDR3 amino acids: CSVPGTGLNQPQHF. The CDR3 DNA is TGCAGCGTCCCTGGGACAGGCCTCAATCAGCCCCAGCATTTT.

This chain joins TRBV6-1 and TRBJ2-2; possibly TRBD1 for D (5 bases). This CDR3 comprises 15 residues. The germline V and J ends were trimmed by 3 bases and 4 bases, with 12 bases remaining between them. Germline lookup yields CDR1 MNHNS and CDR2 SASEGT. CDR3 loop: CASSDDRRATGELFF. Here the CDR3 DNA reads TGTGCCAGCAGTGATGACAGACGTGCCACCGGGGAGCTGTTTTTT.

Only a few counts were recorded for this clonotype. The chain carries TRBV6-1 and TRBJ1-5, with TRBD1 matching over 8 bases. The CDR3 is 15 amino acids. V shed 8 bases and J 4 bases; nucleotides not matched to a gene: 10. Germline CDR1 reads MNHNS; CDR2 reads SASEGT. The CDR3 nucleotides read TGTGCCAGCGGGAATGACAGGGGAGGAAATCAGCCCCAGCATTTT. Translating it yields CASGNDRGGNQPQHF.

The sample holds a few counts of this clonotype. The rearrangement joins TRBV20-1 to TRBJ2-5; D is perhaps TRBD2 (6 bases). V was clipped by 4 bases and J by 2 bases, with 14 bases between them. The CDR3 spans 14 residues. Germline V gene lookup returns CDR1 DFQATT and CDR2 SNEGSKA (reference sequence). The CDR3 region is CSANVGGAQETQYF. CDR3 bases: TGCAGTGCTAACGTCGGGGGAGCTCAAGAGACCCAGTACTTC.

This clonotype was counted only a few times. The chain combines TRBV12-3 or TRBV12-4 with TRBJ2-1; 11 bases map to TRBD2. With V trimmed by 5 bases and J by 12 bases, 6 bases remained unmatched. CDR3 length: 13 amino acids. CDR3 nucleotides: TGTGCCAGCAGTAAGACTAGCGGGGTAGGGCAGTTCTTC. As protein: CASSKTSGVGQFF.

V and J are TRBV20-1 and TRBJ1-2; TRBD1 might be the D (5 bases). The CDR3 contains 12 residues. Germline V gene lookup returns CDR1 DFQATT and CDR2 SNEGSKA (reference sequence). V was shortened by 2 bases and J by 8 bases, with 12 bases between the two germline ends. The CDR3 bases are TGCAGTGCTAGATGGCAGGGTGGCGGCTACACCTTC. Protein product: CSARWQGGGYTF.

In DNA, the CDR3 is TGTGCCAGCAGCCTGCTGACAGGGGAATCTTTCTTT. It codes for CASSLLTGESFF. The chain couples TRBV7-9 to TRBJ1-1, with 8 bases that match TRBD1. V shed 5 bases and J 12 bases; nucleotides not matched to a gene: 8. The CDR3 is made up of 12 amino acids. The germline V gene encodes CDR1 SEHNR and CDR2 FQNEAQ (reference sequence).

CDR3 protein: CASSPGLAGDYEQYF. The CDR3 DNA reads as TGTGCCAGCAGCCCAGGACTAGCGGGGGACTACGAGCAGTACTTC. The J gene is TRBJ2-7, the V gene TRBV3-1; the match to TRBD2 covers 13 bases. The CDR3 runs to 15 residues. The germline CDR1 and CDR2 sequences are LGHDT and YNNKEL (reference sequence). The V segment lost 4 bases and the J segment 3 bases; nucleotides outside the gene matches: 3.

This clonotype was picked up a small number of times. The chain employs TRBV7-9 and TRBJ1-3; 9 nucleotides agree with TRBD1. The germline V gene has CDR1 SEHNR and CDR2 FQNEAQ (reference sequence). Trimming cost V 2 bases and J 2 bases; bases outside gene matches: 7. This CDR3 has 17 amino acids. The CDR3 loop reads CASSLRDREGAGNTIYF. Here the CDR3 DNA reads TGTGCCAGCAGCTTACGGGACAGGGAAGGTGCTGGAAACACCATATATTTT.

This chain's CDR3 is CASKYLGVTGNTEAFF. In DNA form, the CDR3 reads TGTGCCAGCAAGTACCTGGGGGTTACAGGGAACACTGAAGCTTTCTTT. This rearrangement joins TRBV27 to TRBJ1-1; D is perhaps TRBD1 (5 bases). Trimming left V 7 bases short and J 1 base short, with 19 bases between. CDR3 size: 16 residues. Germline V gene data show CDR1 as MNHEY and CDR2 as SMNVEV (reference sequence).

The rearrangement joins TRBV3-1 to TRBJ2-1; D perhaps matches TRBD1 (6 bases). The germline CDR1 and CDR2 sequences are LGHDT and YNNKEL (reference sequence). V was trimmed by 4 bases and J by 7 bases, leaving 17 bases between them. This CDR3 comprises 15 residues. CDR3 coding DNA: TGTGCCAGCAGCCCGAATGGGGGCCTAGGGAATGAGCAGTTCTTC. Translated, it gives CASSPNGGLGNEQFF.

The chain links TRBV29-1 to TRBJ1-2, with TRBD1 matching 7 bases. CDR1 is SQVTM, CDR2 ANQGSEA, per germline. V lost 6 bases, J lost 0 bases, and 7 bases stayed unmatched. The CDR3 sequence is 14 residues long. The CDR3 nucleotides are TGCAGCGTCGCCGGGACAGACTCTAACTATGGCTACACCTTC. As protein: CSVAGTDSNYGYTF.

The chain links TRBV7-9 to TRBJ1-3, with no clear D. The CDR3 runs to 16 residues. Germline V gene sequence: CDR1 SEHNR, CDR2 FQNEAQ (reference sequence). V gave up 5 bases and J gave up 2 bases, with 16 bases separating them. CDR3 coding DNA: TGTGCCAGCAGCCATGGCTTAGGCGACCCTGGAAACACCATATATTTT. Translating it yields CASSHGLGDPGNTIYF.

This clonotype was seen only a few times. This sequence joins TRBV6-1 and TRBJ2-1; D is possibly TRBD1 (7 bases). The CDR3 sequence is 14 residues long. Looked up from germline, CDR1 is MNHNS and CDR2 is SASEGT. Trimming pared 6 bases from V and 5 bases from J, leaving 14 bases between. Written as DNA, the CDR3 is TGTGCCAGCAGGCAGGGGGACTTTCACAATGAGCAGTTCTTC. Protein product: CASRQGDFHNEQFF.

This clonotype was seen more than once but under ten times. V and J are TRBV20-1 and TRBJ2-5, with D uncertain. Germline values: CDR1 DFQATT, CDR2 SNEGSKA (reference sequence). Deletions cut 5 bases from V and 2 bases from J, with 15 bases between. The CDR3 spans 14 residues. CDR3 sequence reads: CSAAVSPKQETQYF. The CDR3 nucleotides read TGCAGTGCTGCCGTATCACCGAAACAAGAGACCCAGTACTTC.

This clonotype has at least ten counts. The chain recombines TRBV28 with TRBJ2-3; D remains unclear. CDR3 size: 12 residues. Between the trimmed V and J ends, which lost 2 bases and 7 bases, there was a span of 7 bases. CDR1 is MDHEN, CDR2 SYDVKM, per germline. CDR3 bases: TGTGCCAGCAGTTTACCCCCACATACGCAGTATTTT. Residues: CASSLPPHTQYF.

This rearrangement joins TRBV27 to TRBJ2-3; 11 nucleotides agree with TRBD2. This CDR3 contains 14 residues. CDR1 and CDR2 from the germline V gene are MNHEY and SMNVEV (reference sequence). Germline trimming cut 6 bases from V and 5 bases from J; bases unmatched to any gene: 4. The CDR3 nucleotides are TGTGCCAGCAGGACTAGCGGGGTGGGAGATACGCAGTATTTT. Translating it yields CASRTSGVGDTQYF.

There are many counts of this clonotype. The J gene is TRBJ1-1, the V gene TRBV3-1; D unclear. There are 13 residues in the CDR3. V was trimmed by 2 bases and J by 2 bases, leaving 6 bases between them. CDR1 and CDR2 from the germline V gene are LGHDT and YNNKEL (reference sequence). The CDR3 loop reads CASSQRTNTEAFF. The CDR3, as DNA: TGTGCCAGCAGCCAAAGAACCAACACTGAAGCTTTCTTT.

This clonotype appeared a few times. This chain links TRBV5-1 with TRBJ2-1; no firm D call. Trimming cost V 2 bases and J 6 bases, with 12 bases left between them. The germline gives CDR1 SGHRS, CDR2 YFSETQ. CDR3 size: 14 residues. The DNA for the CDR3 is TGCGCCAGCAGCTTCGAACGGTCATCCAATGAGCAGTTCTTC. This sequence encodes CASSFERSSNEQFF.

The gene calls are TRBV7-6 and TRBJ1-1, with D possibly TRBD1 on 6 matching bases. The V and J ends lost 5 bases and 2 bases respectively, with 15 bases between them. CDR3 size: 15 residues. The germline gives CDR1 SGHVS, CDR2 FNYEAQ. Written as DNA, the CDR3 is TGTGCCAGCAGCCCCACGACAGGATCTAACACTGAAGCTTTCTTT. Its protein is CASSPTTGSNTEAFF.